The next 16 T cell receptor beta chains were all read from a single sample in a study of T cell repertoires in cytomegalovirus infection. Their antigens remain unidentified. Using its own MiXCR run on the reads, TCRdb lists one record per CDR3 protein. Of nearly 700,000 distinct CDR3 sequences listed, approximately 33% were seen once; the top ten hold 15% to 20%. The source material was cultured PBMCs, sampled from culture after CMV antigen stimulation. The receptors derive from a human donor in good health (CMV status not recorded). Some clones in this sample may be carry-over from other donors' samples.

This clonotype was picked up one time. The rearrangement uses TRBV19 and TRBJ2-1; TRBD2 aligns across 12 bases. From germline, CDR1 is LNHDA and CDR2 SQIVND (reference sequence). The CDR3 is 15 residues long. Unmatched junction bases numbered 5, after V lost 5 bases and J lost 6 bases. In DNA form, the CDR3 reads TGTGCCAGTAGTGTCAGGACTAGCGGGGTCAATGAGCAGTTCTTC. This translates into CASSVRTSGVNEQFF.

This clonotype was found a few times. V and J are TRBV11-2 and TRBJ2-7; TRBD2 matches at 15 bases. The CDR3 is 15 amino acids. V gave up 3 bases and J gave up 6 bases; unmatched junction bases: 3. The germline CDR1 and CDR2 sequences are SGHAT and FQNNGV. CDR3 nucleotide sequence: TGTGCCAGCAGCTTCCGGGGACTAGCGGGAGGCGAGCAGTACTTC. Translated: CASSFRGLAGGEQYF.

V usage is TRBV7-2 and J usage is TRBJ2-5; 10 nucleotides agree with TRBD2. V lost 1 base and J lost 5; bases outside the gene matches: 7. CDR3 length: 16 amino acids. Germline values: CDR1 SGHTA, CDR2 FQGNSA. The CDR3 DNA reads as TGTGCCAGCAGCTTAGGAGCGGGAGGGCCGTGGGAGACCCAGTACTTC. This translates into CASSLGAGGPWETQYF.

The chain couples TRBV12-3 or TRBV12-4 to TRBJ1-1, with a tentative D call TRBD1 (5 bases). Between the trimmed V and J ends, which lost 6 bases and 5 bases, there was a span of 13 bases. The CDR3 is 13 amino acids. The CDR3 loop reads CASSLGDSTEAFF. In nucleotides, the CDR3 is TGTGCCAGCAGCCTGGGAGACAGTACTGAAGCTTTCTTT.

This clonotype appeared many times. This rearrangement joins TRBV7-9 to TRBJ1-1, with D possibly being TRBD1 (6 bases). This CDR3 contains 14 residues. V was shortened by 5 bases and J by 3 bases, with 13 bases between the two germline ends. The germline CDR1 and CDR2 sequences are SEHNR and FQNEAQ (reference sequence). The CDR3 coding sequence is TGTGCCAGCAGCCTTACGCGGACAGACACTGAAGCTTTCTTT. Its protein product is CASSLTRTDTEAFF. The entire variable domain, with the rest obtained from reference TRBV7-9 and TRBJ1-1, is as follows: DTGVSQNPRHKITKRGQNVTFRCDPISEHNRLYWYRQTLGQGPEFLTYFQNEAQLEKSRLLSDRFSAERPKGSFSTLEIQRTEQGDSAMYLCASSLTRTDTEAFFGQGTRLTVV.

CDR3 coding DNA: TGTGCCAGCAGCTTAGTTCGGTGGGACCGGCGAGACGAGCAGTACTTC. As protein: CASSLVRWDRRDEQYF. The gene calls are TRBV7-2 and TRBJ2-7; TRBD1 or TRBD2 may be the D gene (5 bases each). V was shortened by 1 base and J by 5 bases, with 18 bases between the two germline ends. This CDR3 contains 16 residues. Germline loops: CDR1 SGHTA, CDR2 FQGNSA. The complete variable domain, with remaining parts taken from reference TRBV7-2 and TRBJ2-7, reads GAGVSQSPSNKVTEKGKDVELRCDPISGHTALYWYRQSLGQGLEFLIYFQGNSAPDKSGLPSDRFSAERTGGSVSTLTIQRTQQEDSAVYLCASSLVRWDRRDEQYFGPGTRLTVT.

The rearrangement uses TRBV4-2 and TRBJ1-3; possibly TRBD1 for D (5 bases). The germline V gene has CDR1 LGHNA and CDR2 YNFKEQ. The V gene lost 4 bases and the J gene lost 4 bases, with 14 bases spanning the gap. This CDR3 has 15 residues. The chain's CDR3 is CASSPQGDKGNTIYF. The CDR3 nucleotides read TGTGCCAGCAGCCCCCAGGGAGATAAGGGAAACACCATATATTTT.

This clonotype was recorded a few times. The chain is built from TRBV7-9 and TRBJ2-5, with a weak D call TRBD2 (6 bases). CDR1 is SEHNR and CDR2 is FQNEAQ in the germline V gene (reference sequence). V lost 0 bases to trimming and J lost 3 bases, with 11 bases between them. The length of the CDR3 is 15 residues. The CDR3 here is CASSLAGRGKETQYF. CDR3 nucleotides: TGTGCCAGCAGCTTAGCCGGCCGGGGGAAAGAGACCCAGTACTTC.

This clonotype was observed a few times. The V gene is TRBV7-2, the J gene TRBJ2-1; no definite D call. Looked up from germline, CDR1 is SGHTA and CDR2 is FQGNSA. V lost 8 bases to trimming and J lost 1 base, with 9 bases between them. The CDR3 is made up of 13 amino acids. CDR3 bases: TGTGCCAGCGGCCGTCGTTCCTACAATGAGCAGTTCTTC. Translating it yields CASGRRSYNEQFF.

The gene calls are TRBV19 and TRBJ1-1; no firm D call. This CDR3 region has 14 residues. Germline-derived CDR1 and CDR2 are LNHDA and SQIVND (reference sequence). Deletions cut 2 bases from V and 1 base from J, with 8 bases between. CDR3 sequence: CASSITTGNTEAFF. The CDR3 region has the DNA TGTGCCAGTAGTATAACTACTGGGAACACTGAAGCTTTCTTT.

The rearrangement links TRBV6-6 to TRBJ2-7, with D perhaps matching TRBD1 (6 bases). The germline gives CDR1 MNHNY, CDR2 SVGAGI (reference sequence). V lost 0 bases and J 2 bases, leaving 11 bases between the germline ends. CDR3 length: 15 residues. Here the CDR3 DNA reads TGTGCCAGCAGTTACTCCCGACAGGCCCCCTACGAGCAGTACTTC. This encodes CASSYSRQAPYEQYF.

The rearrangement uses TRBV11-2 and TRBJ2-5, with 8 bases aligning to TRBD1. Germline V CDR1 and CDR2: SGHAT, FQNNGV. With V trimmed by 0 bases and J by 4 bases, 4 bases remained unmatched. The CDR3 covers 15 residues. The CDR3 nucleotides are TGTGCCAGCAGCTTAGAACAGGGGGTCGGAGAGACCCAGTACTTC. Protein: CASSLEQGVGETQYF.

This clonotype showed up just a few times. The chain joins TRBV5-4 to TRBJ2-1; TRBD2 matches 12 bases. V lost 4 bases to trimming and J lost 9 bases; unmatched junction nucleotides: 8. Germline CDR1 and CDR2: SGHNT and YYREEE (reference sequence). CDR3 size: 15 residues. This CDR3 reads CASSPLAGGVGEQFF. In DNA, the CDR3 is TGTGCCAGCAGCCCGCTAGCGGGGGGGGTCGGTGAGCAGTTCTTC.

This clonotype occurred a few times. The V gene is TRBV5-1, the J gene TRBJ2-7; TRBD2 matches 8 bases. Germline V CDR1 and CDR2: SGHRS, YFSETQ. The length of the CDR3 is 15 residues. V lost 0 bases, J lost 3 bases, and 5 bases stayed unmatched. Here the CDR3 DNA reads TGCGCCAGCAGCTTGGCCGGGGGGGGTTTCTACGAGCAGTACTTC. Translated, it gives CASSLAGGGFYEQYF.

This clonotype was seen a few times. The CDR3 sequence: CASSRGGGQSEAFF. In DNA form, the CDR3 reads TGTGCCAGCAGCCGCGGGGGCGGACAGTCTGAAGCTTTCTTT. The chain recombines TRBV5-4 with TRBJ1-1; D may be TRBD1 (6 bases). The CDR3 is 14 amino acids. Germline assignment: CDR1 SGHNT and CDR2 YYREEE (reference sequence). V lost 4 bases and J 6 bases, leaving 16 bases between the germline ends.

The rearrangement joins TRBV12-3 or TRBV12-4 to TRBJ1-5, with D unresolved. V was cut by 6 bases and J by 6 bases, with 6 bases left in between. CDR3 size: 11 residues. Here the CDR3 reads CASSYGQPQHF. Here the CDR3 DNA reads TGTGCCAGCAGCTACGGTCAGCCCCAGCATTTT.